The rows below give T cell receptor beta chains drawn from one sample of a study of T cell repertoires in cytomegalovirus infection. What these receptors recognize is not known. TCRdb re-called the reads with MiXCR, one entry per CDR3 protein. This table holds hundreds of thousands of distinct CDR3 sequences, roughly a third found once. The sequencing here drew on cultured PBMCs, taken from culture after CMV antigen stimulation. The source of these receptors is a human donor in good health (CMV status not recorded). Some clones in this sample may be carry-over from other donors' samples. Each CDR3 is given with its conserved first and last residue. A D gene is named only where the DNA matches it firmly. Only part of the rows carry a size: once, few, many, or a class if the clone is expanded.

>-|TRBJ1-2|few|TRBV11-3
TGTGCCAGCAGCCAAATCAAGAATGGCCCTGGGAACTATGGCTACACCTTC
CASSQIKNGPGNYGYTF
>-|TRBJ2-3|-|TRBV12-5
TGTGCTAGTGGTCTGAGACGAGGTGGGGATACGCAGTATTTT
CASGLRRGGDTQYF
>TRBD2|TRBJ2-1|-|TRBV6-6
TGTGCCAGCAGGGTCAGACTAGCGGGCCTTAACCGCATCAATGAGCAGTTCTTC
CASRVRLAGLNRINEQFF
>TRBD2|TRBJ2-1|-|TRBV11-2
TGTGCCAGCAGCTTAGAGGGGGCTAGCGGGCCCAATGAGCAGTTCTTC
CASSLEGASGPNEQFF
>-|TRBJ2-7|-|TRBV7-6
TGTGCCAGCAGCTTAGCGACCGGGACCGGTGGCTACGAGCAGTACTTC
CASSLATGTGGYEQYF
>TRBD1|TRBJ1-2|few|TRBV4-1
TGCGCCAGCAGCCGGGGGACAGGGGGCGATGGCTACACCTTC
CASSRGTGGDGYTF
>-|TRBJ1-6|-|TRBV19
TGTGCCAGTAGGACCCTCAATTCACCCCTCCACTTT
CASRTLNSPLHF
>-|TRBJ1-4|-|TRBV4-3
TGCGCCAGCAGCCAAAGGGATCTAAGTAGGGGATTCGATAATGAAAAACTGTTTTTT
CASSQRDLSRGFDNEKLFF
>-|TRBJ2-3|-|TRBV6-1
TGTGCCGTGGGGGAGATAGATACGCAGTATTTT
CAVGEIDTQYF
>TRBD1|TRBJ2-3|-|TRBV20-1
TGCAGTACCCCCCCAGGGGGCTCGGAAGATACGCAGTATTTT
CSTPPGGSEDTQYF
>-|TRBJ2-7|-|TRBV11-2
TGTGCCAGCAGTTCGACAGTTTTCTACGAGCAGTACTTC
CASSSTVFYEQYF
>TRBD2|TRBJ2-1|-|TRBV6-2/TRBV6-3
TGTGCTAGCAGTTACAGTGCGGGAGGGGTAGAGCAGTTCTTC
CASSYSAGGVEQFF
>-|TRBJ2-3|few|TRBV12-3/TRBV12-4
TGTGCCAGCAGTGCCAGCCTCACAGATACGCAGTATTTT
CASSASLTDTQYF
>-|TRBJ2-7|-|TRBV20-1
TGCAGTGCTAGAGCGAGTGGTCGGCTAACCTACGAGCAGTACTTC
CSARASGRLTYEQYF
>TRBD1|TRBJ1-1|-|TRBV2
TGTGCCAGCAGCGGACAGGGTAGTTGGACTGAAGCTTTCTTT
CASSGQGSWTEAFF
>-|TRBJ2-7|-|TRBV6-6
TGTGCCAGCAGTACTACAAGGTTCTACGAGCAGTACTTC
CASSTTRFYEQYF
>-|TRBJ2-1|few|TRBV7-8
TGTGCCAGCAGCTTAGGGGTGGGGGGTAGAAGAGGCAATGAGCAGTTCTTC
CASSLGVGGRRGNEQFF
>TRBD1|TRBJ1-6|few|TRBV28
TGTGCCAGCAGCTCGACAGGGGATAATTCACCCCTCCACTTT
CASSSTGDNSPLHF
>-|TRBJ2-7|-|TRBV6-1
TGTGCCAGCAGTGAAATAGAGGGTTCCTACGAGCAGTACTTC
CASSEIEGSYEQYF
>TRBD1|TRBJ1-1|-|TRBV20-1
TGCAGTGCTGCGGGACAGGACCCCCGATTCACTGAAGCTTTCTTT
CSAAGQDPRFTEAFF
>TRBD2|TRBJ2-3|few|TRBV28
TGTGCCAGCAGTAGGGCGGGGGAGGGCACAGATACGCAGTATTTT
CASSRAGEGTDTQYF
>TRBD2|TRBJ2-1|-|TRBV7-2
TGTGCCAGCAGCTTTACTAGCGGGGTCTCGCATGAGCAGTTCTTC
CASSFTSGVSHEQFF
>-|TRBJ2-1|many|TRBV7-2
TGTGCCAGCCCTGAAGGTAATGAGCAGTTCTTC
CASPEGNEQFF
>-|TRBJ1-1|few|TRBV30
TGTGCCTGGATGATGTTTACTGAAGCTTTCTTT
CAWMMFTEAFF
>-|TRBJ1-6|many|TRBV6-5
TGTGCCAGCAGTTACCGGCGCCTTGACCCCCTCCACTTT
CASSYRRLDPLHF
>TRBD1|TRBJ1-5|few|TRBV28
TGTGCCAGCAGTTTATCTGCCCAGGGGGTCATCAATCAGCCCCAGCATTTT
CASSLSAQGVINQPQHF
>-|TRBJ2-3|few|TRBV27
TGTGCCAGCAGTTTGAAGGGAAGCACAGATACGCAGTATTTT
CASSLKGSTDTQYF
>-|TRBJ1-5|-|TRBV6-2/TRBV6-3
TGTGCCAGCACAGACAGGAGACATCAGCCCCAGCATTTT
CASTDRRHQPQHF
>-|TRBJ2-2|-|TRBV6-2/TRBV6-3
TGTGCCAGCAGCCAGAGTGTCCGCTACACCGGGGAGCTGTTTTTT
CASSQSVRYTGELFF
>-|TRBJ2-1|-|TRBV29-1
TGCAGCGGGACGGACAGTTACAATGAGCAGTTCTTC
CSGTDSYNEQFF
>-|TRBJ2-7|-|TRBV7-2
TGTGCCAGCAGCCCCCCTAAGACCGGGACGCCTCCCTACGAGCAGTACTTC
CASSPPKTGTPPYEQYF
>TRBD2|TRBJ2-3|-|TRBV7-2
TGTGCCAGCAGCTTAGGTACGGGGGGGCGGACAGATACGCAGTATTTT
CASSLGTGGRTDTQYF
>-|TRBJ2-2|many|TRBV11-3
TGTGCCAGCAGCTTAGGGGACACCGGGGAGCTGTTTTTT
CASSLGDTGELFF
>-|TRBJ2-3|once|TRBV7-6
TGTGCCAGCAGCTTATATTCGCGAAAAGGGGATACGCAGTATTTT
CASSLYSRKGDTQYF
>-|TRBJ1-2|-|TRBV28
TGTGCCAGCAGTTTCGGACGGACCTATGGCTACACCTTC
CASSFGRTYGYTF
>-|TRBJ2-2|once|TRBV4-1
TGCGCCAGCAGCCAAGTCCCCATTTTTATCAGTGCAGCGGAGCTGTTTTTT
CASSQVPIFISAAELFF
>TRBD1|TRBJ2-7|few|TRBV7-9
TGTGCCAGCAGCTTAACAGGGGGTTTGTACTTC
CASSLTGGLYF
>-|TRBJ2-7|few|TRBV19
TGTGCCAGTAGTAGACAGGCCAGAGCCTACGAGCAGTACTTC
CASSRQARAYEQYF
>TRBD2|TRBJ2-1|-|TRBV6-2/TRBV6-3
TGTGCCAGCAGTTACTCGACTAGCGGGATAGTGCAGTTCTTC
CASSYSTSGIVQFF
>-|TRBJ1-4|-|TRBV6-6
TGTGCCAGCAGTTACAGGGATAATGAAAAACTGTTTTTT
CASSYRDNEKLFF
>-|TRBJ1-5|-|TRBV7-9
TGTGCCAGCAGCTCCGCTGGGGATCAGCCCCAGCATTTT
CASSSAGDQPQHF
>-|TRBJ2-5|few|TRBV12-3/TRBV12-4
TGTGCCAGCAGCCTGTGGGGGGGGGCCGAAGAGACCCAGTACTTC
CASSLWGGAEETQYF